The 29 T cell receptor beta chains reported below all come from one sample, sequenced in a study of response to subunit inactivated influenza vaccine. Each CDR3 protein is one row after TCRdb ran MiXCR on the RT-PCR reads. Of 700,000 to 800,000 distinct CDR3 sequences in the sample, approximately 18% were seen once. The sequences come from PBMCs from blood, collected roughly 5 days after vaccination. The receptors shown here come from a man aged 50 or older who received an inactivated influenza vaccine.

This clonotype was found many times. V usage is TRBV12-3 or TRBV12-4 and J usage is TRBJ2-3, with D unclear. The CDR3 covers 14 residues. Between the trimmed V and J ends, which lost 6 bases and 1 base, there was a span of 11 bases. The CDR3: CASSPRTGTDTQYF. CDR3 sequence (DNA): TGTGCCAGCAGCCCGCGGACGGGCACAGATACGCAGTATTTT.

This chain uses TRBV27 with TRBJ2-7, with 9 nucleotides matching TRBD1. J gave up 4 bases and V 5 bases, and 6 bases lay outside the gene matches. Germline assignment: CDR1 MNHEY and CDR2 SMNVEV (reference sequence). The CDR3 is made up of 14 amino acids. The CDR3 spells CASSRTGVVYEQYF. The CDR3 region has the DNA TGTGCCAGCAGTCGGACAGGGGTTGTGTACGAGCAGTACTTC.

This clonotype has more than one count but fewer than ten. The rearrangement links TRBV10-3 to TRBJ1-5; D is unclear. The CDR3 loop spans 12 amino acids. Trimming removed 2 bases from V and 3 bases from J, with 2 bases in between. CDR1 ENHRY and CDR2 SYGVKD come from the germline V gene. As DNA, the CDR3 is TGTGCCATCAGTGAGAACAATCAGCCCCAGCATTTT. Protein: CAISENNQPQHF.

The V gene is TRBV5-8, the J gene TRBJ1-1; the match to TRBD1 covers 8 bases. V lost 2 bases, J lost 2 bases, and 2 bases stayed unmatched. CDR1 is SGHTS and CDR2 is YDEGEE in the germline V gene. The CDR3 has 14 amino acids. The CDR3 spells CASSFGQGNTEAFF. Written as DNA, the CDR3 is TGTGCCAGCAGCTTTGGACAGGGCAACACTGAAGCTTTCTTT.

This clonotype has a handful of counts. V and J are TRBV27 and TRBJ2-3; TRBD1 aligns across 9 bases. This CDR3 spans 16 amino acids. V shed 2 bases, J shed 0 bases, and the junction held 3 bases outside the gene matches. From germline, CDR1 is MNHEY and CDR2 SMNVEV (reference sequence). The CDR3 loop reads CASSLPGQGSTDTQYF. The DNA for the CDR3 is TGTGCCAGCAGTTTACCGGGACAGGGTAGCACAGATACGCAGTATTTT.

This clonotype was observed at least ten times. V usage is TRBV20-1 and J usage is TRBJ2-3; weak D call: TRBD2 (5 bases). V lost 3 bases, J lost 0 bases, and 13 bases lay in between. Looked up from germline, CDR1 is DFQATT and CDR2 is SNEGSKA (reference sequence). This CDR3 spans 15 amino acids. This CDR3 is CSASIGGFSTDTQYF. The CDR3 coding sequence is TGCAGTGCTAGTATTGGCGGGTTTAGCACAGATACGCAGTATTTT.

This clonotype has only a few counts. This chain uses TRBV13 with TRBJ1-2; 7 nucleotides agree with TRBD1. With V trimmed by 0 bases and J by 2 bases, 6 bases remained unmatched. CDR3 size: 16 residues. Germline CDR1 and CDR2: PRHDT and FYEKMQ (reference sequence). The CDR3 region has the DNA TGTGCCAGCAGCTTAGGACGGACAGGAGCGAACTATGGCTACACCTTC. Its translation: CASSLGRTGANYGYTF.

The chain employs TRBV10-1 and TRBJ2-2; 8 bases line up with TRBD2. The CDR3 extends over 14 amino acids. The germline V gene has CDR1 WNHNN and CDR2 SYGVQD (reference sequence). Trimming took 6 bases from V and 5 from J; bases not matched to a gene: 5. The CDR3 DNA reads TGCGCCAGCAGGGCGGGGGGTTCGACCGGGGAGCTGTTTTTT. This encodes CASRAGGSTGELFF.

Notes on this clonotype: This may come from a read error, since a much larger clone is one base off. The rearrangement joins TRBV7-2 to TRBJ2-5, with D possibly matching TRBD1 (5 bases). The germline V and J ends were trimmed by 2 bases and 5 bases, with 12 bases remaining between them. Germline CDR1 is SGHTA and CDR2 is FQGNSA. The CDR3 is made up of 14 amino acids. The CDR3 sequence is CASSLHKGLETQYF. The CDR3 DNA follows: TGTGCCAGCAGCTTACACAAGGGGTTGGAGACCCAGTACTTC.

In its sample, this clonotype was seen a few times. V usage is TRBV7-9 and J usage is TRBJ2-2; no clear D. Trimming left V 1 base short and J 5 bases short, with 11 bases between. Germline values: CDR1 SEHNR, CDR2 FQNEAQ (reference sequence). The CDR3 is made up of 15 amino acids. CDR3 sequence: CASSLGPAATGELFF. CDR3 nucleotide sequence: TGTGCCAGCAGCTTAGGTCCCGCGGCAACCGGGGAGCTGTTTTTT.

This rearrangement joins TRBV11-2 to TRBJ2-7; 9 nucleotides align to TRBD2. Looked up from germline, CDR1 is SGHAT and CDR2 is FQNNGV. The CDR3 is 22 amino acids. The trim removed 0 bases at V and 2 bases at J, leaving 23 bases unmatched. The CDR3 region is CASSLDFTGSPRLAGIPYEQYF. Written as DNA, the CDR3 is TGTGCCAGCAGCTTAGACTTCACCGGGTCCCCCCGTCTAGCGGGAATCCCCTACGAGCAGTACTTC. The variable domain in full, with the rest retrieved from reference TRBV11-2 and TRBJ2-7, is EAGVAQSPRYKIIEKRQSVAFWCNPISGHATLYWYQQILGQGPKLLIQFQNNGVVDDSQLPKDRFSAERLKGVDSTLKIQPAKLEDSAVYLCASSLDFTGSPRLAGIPYEQYFGPGTRLTVT.

A few counts support this clonotype. The J gene is TRBJ1-2, the V gene TRBV25-1, with a tentative D call TRBD1 (5 bases). This CDR3 region has 15 residues. The V and J ends lost 5 bases and 1 base respectively, with 14 bases between them. Per germline, CDR1 MGHDK and CDR2 SYGVNS. CDR3 sequence reads: CASSNPGGVNYGYTF. The DNA for the CDR3 is TGTGCCAGCAGTAACCCCGGGGGAGTTAACTATGGCTACACCTTC.

The chain uses TRBV10-2 and TRBJ2-2; perhaps D is TRBD1 or TRBD2 (5 bases each). The germline V and J ends were trimmed by 7 bases and 1 base, with 10 bases remaining between them. The V gene's germline CDR1 is WSHSY and CDR2 SAAADI. This CDR3 spans 14 amino acids. DNA for the CDR3: TGCGCCAGCAAGGGACGGCTGAACACCGGGGAGCTGTTTTTT. Translation gives CASKGRLNTGELFF.

This clonotype was counted a few times. The rearrangement joins TRBV27 to TRBJ2-1, with a weak D call TRBD1 (6 bases). The germline gives CDR1 MNHEY, CDR2 SMNVEV (reference sequence). Trimming took 3 bases from V and 9 from J, leaving 15 bases between them. The CDR3 spans 14 residues. CDR3 sequence (DNA): TGTGCCAGCAGTTTCGGGACAAGGGGTAGTGAGCAGTTCTTC. Its translation: CASSFGTRGSEQFF.

This clonotype turned up a few times. The V and J genes are TRBV24-1 and TRBJ2-5; a weak D match, TRBD1 (6 bases). The CDR3 spans 14 residues. Germline loops: CDR1 KGHDR, CDR2 SFDVKD. V lost 4 bases and J 3 bases, leaving 11 bases between the germline ends. CDR3 sequence (DNA): TGTGCCACCAGTGACCAATACAGGGAAGAGACCCAGTACTTC. It codes for CATSDQYREETQYF.

This clonotype was observed a few times. The rearrangement links TRBV30 to TRBJ2-1; 9 nucleotides align to TRBD1. The CDR3 covers 13 residues. Germline V gives CDR1 GTSNPN, CDR2 SVGIG (reference sequence). The V gene end was trimmed by 5 bases and the J gene end by 7 bases; junction bases not matched to a gene: 6. This CDR3 reads CAWEQGAGNEQFF. The CDR3 coding sequence is TGTGCCTGGGAACAGGGGGCTGGGAATGAGCAGTTCTTC.

This clonotype was counted between two and nine times. The CDR3 coding sequence is TGTGCCAGCAGCTTGTTGACAGGGGGGAGTAACGAGCAGTACTTC. Translating gives CASSLLTGGSNEQYF. The chain recombines TRBV7-9 with TRBJ2-7, with TRBD1 identical over 9 bases. Per the germline V gene, CDR1 is SEHNR and CDR2 is FQNEAQ (reference sequence). The V gene end was trimmed by 3 bases and the J gene end by 5 bases; junction bases not matched to a gene: 8. This CDR3 has 15 residues.

The sample holds many counts of this clonotype. For the CDR3, the DNA is TGCGCCAGCAGCTTGGGTACAGGGCGCTCCTACGAGCAGTACTTC. Translation gives CASSLGTGRSYEQYF. The genes are TRBV5-1 and TRBJ2-7; D possibly corresponds to TRBD1 (6 bases). The CDR3 runs to 15 residues. The germline V gene encodes CDR1 SGHRS and CDR2 YFSETQ. V was cut by 0 bases and J by 0 bases, with 10 bases left in between.

V and J are TRBV7-2 and TRBJ2-3; 8 bases are a match to TRBD1. Trimming removed 1 base from V and 10 bases from J; junction bases left unmatched: 4. Germline CDR1 SGHTA, CDR2 FQGNSA. The CDR3 runs 13 residues. The CDR3 region has the DNA TGTGCCAGCAGCTTAGGGGGACAGGATTCGCAGTATTTT. The encoded protein is CASSLGGQDSQYF.

The V and J genes are TRBV6-5 and TRBJ2-7; 8 bases map to TRBD1. The J segment lost 5 bases and the V segment lost 2 bases, leaving 2 bases of the junction unmatched. Per germline, CDR1 MNHEY and CDR2 SVGAGI. The CDR3 consists of 13 residues. The CDR3 region is CASSYGTGNEQYF. The CDR3 DNA follows: TGTGCCAGCAGTTACGGGACAGGAAACGAGCAGTACTTC.

The chain is built from TRBV7-9 and TRBJ2-7; D uncertain. The CDR3 sequence is 15 residues long. Germline assignment: CDR1 SEHNR and CDR2 FQNEAQ (reference sequence). Trimming left V 2 bases short and J 2 bases short, with 13 bases between. The CDR3 DNA follows: TGTGCCAGCAGCTTACCCCTCGTAAGCCCCTACGAGCAGTACTTC. Translated: CASSLPLVSPYEQYF. Supplemented by reference TRBV7-9 and TRBJ2-7, the full variable domain reads DTGVSQNPRHKITKRGQNVTFRCDPISEHNRLYWYRQTLGQGPEFLTYFQNEAQLEKSRLLSDRFSAERPKGSFSTLEIQRTEQGDSAMYLCASSLPLVSPYEQYFGPGTRLTVT.

This clonotype appeared a few times. The chain joins TRBV6-1 to TRBJ2-1; D might be TRBD2 (6 bases). V was trimmed by 1 base and J by 7 bases, leaving 14 bases between them. From germline, CDR1 is MNHNS and CDR2 SASEGT. This CDR3 spans 15 amino acids. CDR3 bases: TGTGCCAGCAGTGAAGTGGTGGGAGGTCTAAATGAGCAGTTCTTC. Translated, it gives CASSEVVGGLNEQFF.

Many counts were recorded for this clonotype. J is TRBJ1-1 and V is TRBV20-1; tentative D call: TRBD1 (5 bases). Trimming stripped 6 bases from V and 0 bases from J, with 20 bases between. The CDR3 runs 16 residues. CDR1 DFQATT and CDR2 SNEGSKA come from the germline V gene (reference sequence). In DNA, the CDR3 is TGCAGTGCCTGCAGGTTTCGGGACTGGATGAACACTGAAGCTTTCTTT. Its protein product is CSACRFRDWMNTEAFF.

This clonotype was seen a few times. The chain links TRBV7-2 to TRBJ1-1; D is uncertain. V was shortened by 0 bases and J by 6 bases, with 11 bases between the two germline ends. The CDR3 contains 14 residues. Germline CDR1 SGHTA, CDR2 FQGNSA. The CDR3 sequence: CASSLAMVRAEAFF. CDR3 in DNA: TGTGCCAGCAGCTTAGCGATGGTTAGAGCTGAAGCTTTCTTT. The full variable domain, its missing parts supplied by reference TRBV7-2 and TRBJ1-1, is GAGVSQSPSNKVTEKGKDVELRCDPISGHTALYWYRQSLGQGLEFLIYFQGNSAPDKSGLPSDRFSAERTGGSVSTLTIQRTQQEDSAVYLCASSLAMVRAEAFFGQGTRLTVV.

This rearrangement joins TRBV11-2 to TRBJ2-2; TRBD1 agrees at 9 bases. Trimming at V came to 6 bases and at J to 5 bases, leaving 7 bases not matched to a gene. Germline V CDR1 and CDR2: SGHAT, FQNNGV. The CDR3 loop spans 15 amino acids. Here the CDR3 reads CASRRDRARTGELFF. CDR3 sequence (DNA): TGTGCCAGCAGACGGGACAGGGCTCGGACCGGGGAGCTGTTTTTT.

The V gene is TRBV6-5, the J gene TRBJ1-6; D is perhaps TRBD1 (6 bases). CDR1 MNHEY and CDR2 SVGAGI come from the germline V gene. The CDR3 length is 17 residues. V shed 7 bases and J shed 0 bases, with 16 bases lying between them. The CDR3, as DNA: TGTGCCAGCATGGGGCACCCCAGGGGCTCCTATAATTCACCCCTCCACTTT. Protein sequence: CASMGHPRGSYNSPLHF.

This sequence joins TRBV2 and TRBJ2-3, with 13 bases matching TRBD2. V lost 2 bases, J lost 2 bases, and 4 bases stayed unmatched. The V gene's germline CDR1 is SNHLY and CDR2 FYNNEI. The CDR3 loop spans 17 amino acids. CDR3 residues: CASSETGLAGDTDTQYF. As DNA, the CDR3 is TGTGCCAGCAGTGAAACCGGACTAGCGGGAGACACAGATACGCAGTATTTT. The variable domain in full, completed from reference TRBV2 and TRBJ2-3, reads EPEVTQTPSHQVTQMGQEVILRCVPISNHLYFYWYRQILGQKVEFLVSFYNNEISEKSEIFDDQFSVERPDGSNFTLKIRSTKLEDSAMYFCASSETGLAGDTDTQYFGPGTRLTVL.

CDR3 sequence: CASSRLNGEQFF. CDR3 nucleotides: TGTGCCAGCAGCAGACTTAATGGTGAGCAGTTCTTC. The chain couples TRBV6-2 or TRBV6-3 to TRBJ2-1; D gene unclear. V was trimmed by 6 bases and J by 9 bases, leaving 12 bases between them. CDR3 length equals 12 residues. CDR1 and CDR2 from the germline V gene are MNHEY and SVGEGT.

This clonotype was detected ten times or more. The chain employs TRBV29-1 and TRBJ2-7; the match to TRBD2 covers 8 bases. Trimming at V came to 5 bases and at J to 5 bases, leaving 8 bases not matched to a gene. CDR3 length equals 13 residues. Germline V gives CDR1 SQVTM, CDR2 ANQGSEA. CDR3 in DNA: TGCAGCGTTAGAACTAGCGGAACAAACGAGCAGTACTTC. Its protein is CSVRTSGTNEQYF.